Presented here are 27 T cell receptor beta chains from one specimen sequenced in a study of cytomegalovirus exposure and HLA in healthy donors. Primers included in the PCR were 60 Vbeta and 13 Jbeta primers. Libraries were prepared by immunoSEQ multiplex PCR; TCRdb keeps only in-frame clonotypes and omits some of them. Here the sample spans more than 150,000 clones, over 70% being singletons. The specimen sequenced was PBMCs. Every receptor here comes from a woman in her fifties or sixties in good health and CMV-seropositive.

V and J are TRBV29-1 and TRBJ1-4; D is unclear. Germline loops: CDR1 SQVTM, CDR2 ANQGSEA. The V end was cut by 0 bases, the J end by 14 bases, with 16 bases between. The length of the CDR3 is 13 residues. The CDR3 is CSVEETVPGLLFF. CDR3 sequence (DNA): TGCAGCGTTGAAGAGACCGTCCCGGGGTTGCTGTTTTTT.

The sample holds a few counts of this clone. Distinct nucleotide sequences in the sample also encode this CDR3. The genes are TRBV5-1 and TRBJ1-1; TRBD1 is a possible D gene (6 bases). The CDR3 runs to 13 residues. V shed 0 bases and J shed 5 bases, with 8 bases lying between them. Looked up from germline, CDR1 is SGHRS and CDR2 is YFSETQ. The CDR3 DNA reads as TGCGCCAGCAGCTTGGAAGGGGGAACTGAAGCTTTCTTT. This gives the protein CASSLEGGTEAFF.

V gene TRBV11-2 combines with J gene TRBJ2-3; 7 nucleotides align to TRBD2. This CDR3 contains 17 residues. V trimming: 5 bases; J trimming: 0 bases; junction bases outside the gene matches: 11. Germline V gives CDR1 SGHAT, CDR2 FQNNGV. Here the CDR3 DNA reads TGTGCCAGCAGCCCCGCAGCTAGCGGTCGGAGCACAGATACGCAGTATTTT. Its translation is CASSPAASGRSTDTQYF. Combining the CDR3 with reference TRBV11-2 and TRBJ2-3 gives the whole variable domain EAGVAQSPRYKIIEKRQSVAFWCNPISGHATLYWYQQILGQGPKLLIQFQNNGVVDDSQLPKDRFSAERLKGVDSTLKIQPAKLEDSAVYLCASSPAASGRSTDTQYFGPGTRLTVL.

This clone was seen once. This sequence joins TRBV19 and TRBJ1-6; 7 nucleotides agree with TRBD1. The CDR3 consists of 13 residues. With 6 bases clipped from V and 6 bases from J, the junction kept 2 bases outside the gene matches. Germline assignment: CDR1 LNHDA and CDR2 SQIVND (reference sequence). The CDR3 coding sequence is TGTGCCAGTAGGGGACAGCTTAATTCACCCCTCCACTTT. Amino acid sequence: CASRGQLNSPLHF.

The rearrangement joins TRBV10-3 to TRBJ1-5; D ambiguous. Germline V CDR1 and CDR2: ENHRY, SYGVKD. The ends were cut back, 2 bases at V and 2 bases at J, with 10 bases in the middle. The CDR3 contains 15 residues. CDR3: CAISEERVGNQPQHF. The CDR3 DNA is TGTGCCATCAGTGAGGAGCGGGTCGGCAATCAGCCCCAGCATTTT.

The V call is TRBV28, the J call TRBJ2-7; TRBD1 is a possible D gene (6 bases). CDR1 and CDR2 (germline): MDHEN, SYDVKM. Trimming left V 5 bases short and J 4 bases short, with 18 bases between. The CDR3 is made up of 15 amino acids. CDR3 in DNA: TGTGCCAGCAGTCGCCGGGACACAACATTTTACGAGCAGTACTTC. It yields the protein CASSRRDTTFYEQYF.

V usage is TRBV4-3 and J usage is TRBJ1-1; 7 nucleotides match TRBD1. This CDR3 is 16 amino acids long. The J segment lost 0 bases and the V segment lost 4 bases, leaving 8 bases of the junction unmatched. The germline V gene has CDR1 LGHNA and CDR2 YSLEER. This CDR3 is CASSRRTGTMNTEAFF. In DNA form, the CDR3 reads TGCGCCAGCAGCCGAAGGACAGGTACCATGAACACTGAAGCTTTCTTT.

The chain is built from TRBV6-1 and TRBJ1-1, with 9 bases identical to TRBD1. This CDR3 is built from 20 residues. Trimming removed 2 bases from V and 3 bases from J; junction bases left unmatched: 19. CDR1 is MNHNS and CDR2 is SASEGT in the germline V gene. This CDR3 reads CASSERGRGQGQRRDTEAFF. The DNA for the CDR3 is TGTGCCAGCAGTGAAAGGGGGCGGGGACAGGGACAAAGGAGGGACACTGAAGCTTTCTTT.

Many counts were recorded for this clone. The chain couples TRBV7-2 to TRBJ1-6, with D possibly TRBD1 on 6 matching bases. CDR1 and CDR2 (germline): SGHTA, FQGNSA. Trimming took off 1 base at V and 10 bases at J, with 8 bases between the two ends. This CDR3 contains 13 residues. CDR3: CASSLDRVSPLHF. The CDR3 nucleotides are TGTGCCAGCAGCTTAGACAGGGTCTCACCCCTCCACTTT.

This rearrangement joins TRBV6-5 to TRBJ1-5; D unclear. This CDR3 contains 13 residues. The V end lost 5 bases, the J end lost 6 bases, and 11 bases lay between the germline ends. From germline, CDR1 is MNHEY and CDR2 SVGAGI. In DNA, the CDR3 is TGTGCCAGCAGTAAAGAGGATAGTCAGCCCCAGCATTTT. Translating gives CASSKEDSQPQHF.

The chain combines TRBV7-2 with TRBJ1-2; 7 bases line up with TRBD1. This CDR3 spans 17 amino acids. Germline V gives CDR1 SGHTA, CDR2 FQGNSA. Trimming cost V 0 bases and J 2 bases; bases outside gene matches: 9. In DNA, the CDR3 is TGTGCCAGCAGCTTAGCGTCCCCCCCGACAGGGAACTATGGCTACACCTTC. Protein: CASSLASPPTGNYGYTF.

The chain combines TRBV6-5 with TRBJ2-3; a possible D gene is TRBD1 (6 bases). Between the trimmed V and J ends, which lost 2 bases and 3 bases, there was a span of 15 bases. Looked up from germline, CDR1 is MNHEY and CDR2 is SVGAGI. The CDR3 consists of 16 residues. CDR3 DNA sequence: TGTGCCAGCAGTTACGGTCGTTCCCAGGGGACAGATACGCAGTATTTT. Translated: CASSYGRSQGTDTQYF.

This clone has just a few counts. This chain uses TRBV29-1 with TRBJ1-1; 7 bases match TRBD1. V dropped 0 bases and J dropped 3; count of bases not matched to a gene: 4. The CDR3 runs 14 residues. Germline CDR1 and CDR2: SQVTM and ANQGSEA. The CDR3 region is CSVEERQGDTEAFF. CDR3 nucleotide sequence: TGCAGCGTTGAAGAGAGGCAGGGGGACACTGAAGCTTTCTTT.

In its sample, this clone was seen once. The J gene is TRBJ1-6, the V gene TRBV30; D is unclear. Germline CDR1 is GTSNPN and CDR2 is SVGIG (reference sequence). The CDR3 length is 18 residues. Between the trimmed V and J ends, which lost 0 bases and 0 bases, there was a span of 15 bases. Here the CDR3 reads CAWSVSTRDNSYNSPLHF. As DNA, the CDR3 is TGTGCCTGGAGTGTATCGACCCGTGACAACTCCTATAATTCACCCCTCCACTTT.

This chain joins TRBV4-2 and TRBJ1-2; the match to TRBD1 covers 10 bases. The CDR3 totals 16 residues. Germline V CDR1 and CDR2: LGHNA, YNFKEQ. V lost 4 bases to trimming and J lost 4 bases; unmatched junction nucleotides: 9. The CDR3 region is CASSLRPGQGIYGYTF. In DNA form, the CDR3 reads TGTGCCAGCAGCCTTAGGCCGGGACAGGGGATCTATGGCTACACCTTC.

The genes are TRBV2 and TRBJ1-6, with TRBD1 identical over 7 bases. This CDR3 spans 14 amino acids. V dropped 9 bases and J dropped 11; count of bases not matched to a gene: 13. Germline CDR1 SNHLY, CDR2 FYNNEI. CDR3 sequence reads: CASDRESIGAPLHF. The CDR3 DNA is TGTGCCAGTGACAGGGAAAGTATCGGAGCACCCCTCCACTTT.

The chain joins TRBV28 to TRBJ2-1; 12 bases are a match to TRBD1. This CDR3 contains 16 residues. The germline V gene encodes CDR1 MDHEN and CDR2 SYDVKM. The V and J ends lost 6 bases and 14 bases, in that order; junction bases with no gene match: 17. The CDR3 loop reads CASRQPGTGGLGRKFF. The CDR3 bases are TGTGCCAGCAGACAGCCCGGGACAGGGGGCTTGGGGAGAAAGTTCTTC.

The gene calls are TRBV19 and TRBJ1-1; TRBD1 matches 7 bases. After removal of 5 bases from V and 3 bases from J, the junction contained 3 bases not matched to a gene. The CDR3 length is 13 residues. Germline V gene sequence: CDR1 LNHDA, CDR2 SQIVND (reference sequence). The CDR3 region is CASSDRDHTEAFF. As DNA, the CDR3 is TGTGCCAGTAGTGACAGGGACCACACTGAAGCTTTCTTT.

The V and J genes are TRBV15 and TRBJ2-7; 8 nucleotides match TRBD1. This CDR3 spans 11 amino acids. Germline CDR1 and CDR2: LNHNV and YYDKDF (reference sequence). The ends lost 8 bases at V and 3 bases at J; junction bases unmatched: 0. CDR3 loop: CATGQGYEQYF. The CDR3 DNA is TGTGCCACCGGACAGGGCTACGAGCAGTACTTC.

This rearrangement joins TRBV7-8 to TRBJ2-3; unclear D gene. This CDR3 has 13 amino acids. CDR1 SGHVS and CDR2 FQNEAQ come from the germline V gene. V lost 2 bases and J 0 bases, leaving 3 bases between the germline ends. CDR3 DNA: TGTGCCAGCAGCTTATTAAGCACAGATACGCAGTATTTT. This sequence encodes CASSLLSTDTQYF.

The CDR3 DNA reads TGTGCCAGCAGCGTTGCGGGGATCAGCTCCTACAATGAGCAGTTCTTC. This codes for CASSVAGISSYNEQFF. The chain combines TRBV5-4 with TRBJ2-1, with D possibly matching TRBD2 (6 bases). The CDR3 has 16 amino acids. V was clipped by 4 bases and J by 0 bases, with 14 bases between them. CDR1 is SGHNT and CDR2 is YYREEE in the germline V gene (reference sequence).

The chain combines TRBV9 with TRBJ1-5, with 7 bases matching TRBD1. Germline V gene data show CDR1 as SGDLS and CDR2 as YYNGEE. The length of the CDR3 is 14 residues. V lost 4 bases to trimming and J lost 9 bases; unmatched junction nucleotides: 10. For the CDR3, the DNA is TGTGCCAGCAGCCCCGGGACAGCGAAGTTGCCCCAGCATTTT. It translates to CASSPGTAKLPQHF.

The chain is built from TRBV4-3 and TRBJ2-7, with TRBD2 matching 9 bases. V shed 4 bases, J shed 4 bases, and the junction held 11 bases outside the gene matches. Germline CDR1 reads LGHNA; CDR2 reads YSLEER. The CDR3 is 16 residues long. As DNA, the CDR3 is TGCGCCAGCAGCCTATTGACCGGGACTAGCCATTACGAGCAGTACTTC. The encoded protein is CASSLLTGTSHYEQYF.

This clone was counted once. The genes are TRBV5-1 and TRBJ1-4; a weak D match, TRBD1 (5 bases). V lost 0 bases and J lost 6, with 9 bases in between. This CDR3 comprises 14 residues. CDR1 and CDR2 from the germline V gene are SGHRS and YFSETQ. Written as DNA, the CDR3 is TGCGCCAGCAGCTTGGCGGGGGGTTATGAAAAACTGTTTTTT. As protein: CASSLAGGYEKLFF.

The chain carries TRBV21-1 and TRBJ2-5; TRBD2 is the table's D call and was not checked against the DNA. TRBV21-1 is recorded as a pseudogene. The CDR3 is made up of 16 amino acids. CDR3 DNA: TGTGCCAGCAGCAAAAGGGAGCGGGGGGGTGTAAGTGTCCAGTACTTC. This sequence encodes CASSKRERGGVSVQYF.

V gene TRBV5-4 combines with J gene TRBJ2-4; D might be TRBD1 (5 bases). Per the germline V gene, CDR1 is SGHNT and CDR2 is YYREEE (reference sequence). CDR3 length: 15 amino acids. V shed 2 bases and J shed 8 bases, with 17 bases lying between them. The CDR3 loop is CASSFVGQGLDIQYF. CDR3 bases: TGTGCCAGCAGCTTTGTAGGGCAGGGTCTAGACATTCAGTACTTC.

The chain is built from TRBV2 and TRBJ2-3; 8 nucleotides align to TRBD2. With V trimmed by 4 bases and J by 6 bases, 3 bases remained unmatched. The CDR3 has 13 residues. Germline loops: CDR1 SNHLY, CDR2 FYNNEI. The CDR3 region has the DNA TGTGCCAGCAGTGCAGCGGGAGAGGATACGCAGTATTTT. Translating it yields CASSAAGEDTQYF.